One T cell receptor beta chain is described in this entry. No antigen is known for it. This entry belongs to a study of cytomegalovirus exposure and HLA in healthy donors. Study outcomes and limitations: Most TCR sequences proved rare, with some public TCRs found in many donors.

This table comes from immunoSEQ multiplex PCR, and its TCRdb copy is limited to in-frame clones, with some not included. The table has 120,000 to 150,000 clones, 85% to 90% seen once; the top ten hold nearly 3%. Looked up from germline, CDR1 is LGHNT and CDR2 is FRNRAP. The trim removed 1 base at V and 0 bases at J, leaving 1 base unmatched. CDR3 length: 16 residues. The J gene is TRBJ2-3, the V gene TRBV12-5; 10 bases fit TRBD2. The specimen was PBMCs. This TCR was sampled from a man aged 18 to 30 in good health and CMV-seronegative. The DNA for the CDR3 is TGTGCTAGTGGTTTGGGACTAGCGGGTAGCACAGATACGCAGTATTTT. Its protein is CASGLGLAGSTDTQYF.